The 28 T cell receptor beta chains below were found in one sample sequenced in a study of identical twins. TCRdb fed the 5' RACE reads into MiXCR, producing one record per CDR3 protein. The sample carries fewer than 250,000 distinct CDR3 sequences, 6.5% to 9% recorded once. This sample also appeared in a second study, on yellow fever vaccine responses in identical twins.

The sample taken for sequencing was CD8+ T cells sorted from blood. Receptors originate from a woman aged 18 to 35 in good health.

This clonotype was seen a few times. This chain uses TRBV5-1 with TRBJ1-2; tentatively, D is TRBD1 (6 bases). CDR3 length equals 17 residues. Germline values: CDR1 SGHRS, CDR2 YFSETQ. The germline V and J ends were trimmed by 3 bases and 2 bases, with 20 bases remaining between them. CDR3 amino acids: CASSYGGFDRRNYGYTF. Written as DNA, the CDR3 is TGCGCCAGCAGCTATGGGGGGTTTGACAGGAGAAACTATGGCTACACCTTC.

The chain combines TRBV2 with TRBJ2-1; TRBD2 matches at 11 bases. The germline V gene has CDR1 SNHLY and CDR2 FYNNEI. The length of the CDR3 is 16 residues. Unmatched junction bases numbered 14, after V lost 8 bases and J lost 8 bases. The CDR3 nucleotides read TGTGCCAGCGCAACACCTATAGCGGGGGGGCCACATGAGCAGTTCTTC. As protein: CASATPIAGGPHEQFF.

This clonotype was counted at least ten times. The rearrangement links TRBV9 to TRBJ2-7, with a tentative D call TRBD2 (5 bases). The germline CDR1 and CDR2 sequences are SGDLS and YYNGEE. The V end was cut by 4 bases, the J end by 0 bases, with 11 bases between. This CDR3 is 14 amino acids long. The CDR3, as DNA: TGTGCCAGCAGCTCCGGGGATAGCTCCTACGAGCAGTACTTC. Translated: CASSSGDSSYEQYF.

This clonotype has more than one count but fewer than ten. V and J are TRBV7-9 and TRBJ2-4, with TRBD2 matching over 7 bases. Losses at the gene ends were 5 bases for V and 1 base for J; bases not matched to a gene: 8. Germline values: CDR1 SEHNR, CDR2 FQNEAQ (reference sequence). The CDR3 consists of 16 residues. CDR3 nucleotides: TGTGCCAGCAGCCCCTGGGAGGGGTGGGCCAAAAACATTCAGTACTTC. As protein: CASSPWEGWAKNIQYF.

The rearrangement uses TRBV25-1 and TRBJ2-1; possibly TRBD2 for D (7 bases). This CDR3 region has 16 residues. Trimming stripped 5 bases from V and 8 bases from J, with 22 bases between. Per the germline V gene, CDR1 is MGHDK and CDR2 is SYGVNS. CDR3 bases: TGTGCCAGCAGTAAAAAGGGGGGGTACCCTAGGGATGAGCAGTTCTTC. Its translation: CASSKKGGYPRDEQFF.

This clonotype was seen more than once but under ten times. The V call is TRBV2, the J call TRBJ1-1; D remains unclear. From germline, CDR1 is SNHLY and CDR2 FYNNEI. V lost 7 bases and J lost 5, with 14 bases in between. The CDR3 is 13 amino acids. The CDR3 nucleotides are TGTGCCAGCATGAAAGCCTCGTGGACTGAAGCTTTCTTT. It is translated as CASMKASWTEAFF.

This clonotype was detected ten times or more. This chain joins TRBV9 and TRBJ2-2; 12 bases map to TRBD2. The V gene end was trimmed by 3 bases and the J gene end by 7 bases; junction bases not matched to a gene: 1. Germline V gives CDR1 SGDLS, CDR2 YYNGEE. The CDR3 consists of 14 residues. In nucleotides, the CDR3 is TGTGCCAGCAGCGCGGGACTAGCGGGCGGGGAGCTGTTTTTT. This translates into CASSAGLAGGELFF.

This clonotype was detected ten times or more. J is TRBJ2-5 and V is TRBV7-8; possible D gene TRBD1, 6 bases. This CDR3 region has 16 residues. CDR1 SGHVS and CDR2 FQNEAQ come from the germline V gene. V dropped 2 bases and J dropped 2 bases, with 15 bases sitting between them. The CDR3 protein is CASSLLGAWSQETQYF. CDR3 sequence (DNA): TGTGCCAGCAGCTTATTGGGGGCTTGGAGTCAAGAGACCCAGTACTTC.

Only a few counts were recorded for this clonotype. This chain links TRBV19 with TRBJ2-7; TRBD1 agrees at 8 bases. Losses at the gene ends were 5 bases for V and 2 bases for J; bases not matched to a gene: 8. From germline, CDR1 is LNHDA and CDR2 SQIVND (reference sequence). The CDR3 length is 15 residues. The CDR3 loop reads CASSFSSDRAYEQYF. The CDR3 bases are TGTGCCAGTAGTTTTTCCTCGGACAGGGCCTACGAGCAGTACTTC.

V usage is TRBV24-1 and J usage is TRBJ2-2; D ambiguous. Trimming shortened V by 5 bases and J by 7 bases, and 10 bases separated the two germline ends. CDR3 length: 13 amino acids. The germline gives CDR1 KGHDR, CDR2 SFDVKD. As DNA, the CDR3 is TGTGCCACCAGTGGCAAACCCCTCGGGGAGCTGTTTTTT. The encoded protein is CATSGKPLGELFF.

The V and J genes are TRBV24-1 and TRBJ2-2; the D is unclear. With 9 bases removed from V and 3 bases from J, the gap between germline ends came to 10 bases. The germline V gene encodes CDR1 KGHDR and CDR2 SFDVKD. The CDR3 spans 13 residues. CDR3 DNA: TGTGCCACCTCTTCCCGTGACACCGGGGAGCTGTTTTTT. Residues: CATSSRDTGELFF.

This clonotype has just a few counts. CDR3: CASRMRGEETQYF. The CDR3 region has the DNA TGTGCCAGCAGAATGAGGGGGGAAGAGACCCAGTACTTC. V usage is TRBV28 and J usage is TRBJ2-5, with D perhaps being TRBD1 or TRBD2 (6 bases each). Trimming took 6 bases from V and 3 from J, leaving 11 bases between them. From germline, CDR1 is MDHEN and CDR2 SYDVKM. The CDR3 spans 13 residues.

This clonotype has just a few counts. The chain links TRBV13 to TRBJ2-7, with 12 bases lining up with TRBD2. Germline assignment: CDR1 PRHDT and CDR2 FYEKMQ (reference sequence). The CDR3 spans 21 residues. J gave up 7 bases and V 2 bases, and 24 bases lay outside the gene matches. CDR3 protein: CASSLRPHKPTSGGILGEQYV. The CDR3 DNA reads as TGTGCCAGCAGCTTACGGCCCCATAAACCGACTAGCGGGGGTATCTTGGGGGAGCAGTACGTC.

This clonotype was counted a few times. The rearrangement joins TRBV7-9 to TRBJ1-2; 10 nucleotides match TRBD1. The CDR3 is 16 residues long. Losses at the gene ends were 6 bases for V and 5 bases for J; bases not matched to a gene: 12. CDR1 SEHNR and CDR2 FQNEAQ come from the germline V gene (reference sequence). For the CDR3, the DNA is TGTGCCAGCAGACATACCGGGACAGGGGAGAGATATGGCTACACCTTC. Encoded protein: CASRHTGTGERYGYTF. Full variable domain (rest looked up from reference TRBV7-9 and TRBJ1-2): DTGVSQNPRHKITKRGQNVTFRCDPISEHNRLYWYRQTLGQGPEFLTYFQNEAQLEKSRLLSDRFSAERPKGSFSTLEIQRTEQGDSAMYLCASRHTGTGERYGYTFGSGTRLTVV.

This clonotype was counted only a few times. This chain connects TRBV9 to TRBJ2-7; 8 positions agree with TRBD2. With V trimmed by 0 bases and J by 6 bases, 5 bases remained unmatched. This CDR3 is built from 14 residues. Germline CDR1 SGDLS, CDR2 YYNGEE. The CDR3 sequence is CASSVGDSGTEQYF. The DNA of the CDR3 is TGTGCCAGCAGCGTAGGAGATAGCGGGACCGAGCAGTACTTC.

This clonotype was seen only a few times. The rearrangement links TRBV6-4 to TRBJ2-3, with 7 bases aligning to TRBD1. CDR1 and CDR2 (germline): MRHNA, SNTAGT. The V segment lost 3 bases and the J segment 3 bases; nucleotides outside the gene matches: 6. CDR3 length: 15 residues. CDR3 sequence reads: CASSEEGGQTDTQYF. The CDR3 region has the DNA TGTGCCAGCAGTGAAGAAGGGGGCCAGACAGATACGCAGTATTTT.

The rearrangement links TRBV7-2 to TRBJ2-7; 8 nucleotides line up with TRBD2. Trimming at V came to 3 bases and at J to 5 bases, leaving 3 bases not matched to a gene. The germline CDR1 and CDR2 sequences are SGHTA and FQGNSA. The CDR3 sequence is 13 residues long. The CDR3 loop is CASSLGLGDEQYF. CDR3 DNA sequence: TGTGCCAGCAGCTTGGGACTAGGTGACGAGCAGTACTTC.

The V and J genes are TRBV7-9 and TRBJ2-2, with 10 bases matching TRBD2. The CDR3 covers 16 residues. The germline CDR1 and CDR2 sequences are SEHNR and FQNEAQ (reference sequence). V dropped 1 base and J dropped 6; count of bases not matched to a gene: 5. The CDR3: CASSLVVSGRSGELFF. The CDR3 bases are TGTGCCAGCAGCTTAGTCGTTAGCGGGAGGTCCGGGGAGCTGTTTTTT. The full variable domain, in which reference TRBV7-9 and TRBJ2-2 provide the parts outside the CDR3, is DTGVSQNPRHKITKRGQNVTFRCDPISEHNRLYWYRQTLGQGPEFLTYFQNEAQLEKSRLLSDRFSAERPKGSFSTLEIQRTEQGDSAMYLCASSLVVSGRSGELFFGEGSRLTVL.

The CDR3 nucleotides are TGTGCCAGCAGCGTCCTTCCGGGACAACTATACGAGCAGTACTTC. Its translation: CASSVLPGQLYEQYF. This rearrangement joins TRBV5-5 to TRBJ2-7; perhaps TRBD1 as D (6 bases). CDR3 length: 15 amino acids. V was shortened by 4 bases and J by 4 bases, with 18 bases between the two germline ends. Germline values: CDR1 SGHKS, CDR2 YYEKEE (reference sequence).

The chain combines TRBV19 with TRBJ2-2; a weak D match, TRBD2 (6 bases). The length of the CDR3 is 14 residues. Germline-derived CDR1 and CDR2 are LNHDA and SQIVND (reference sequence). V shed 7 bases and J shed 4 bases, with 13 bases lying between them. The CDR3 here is CASNPTGSTGELFF. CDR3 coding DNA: TGTGCCAGTAACCCCACCGGGAGCACCGGGGAGCTGTTTTTT.

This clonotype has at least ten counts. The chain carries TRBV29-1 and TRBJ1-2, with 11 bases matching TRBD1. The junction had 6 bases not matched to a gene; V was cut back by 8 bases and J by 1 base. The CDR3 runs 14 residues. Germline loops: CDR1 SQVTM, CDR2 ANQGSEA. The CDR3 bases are TGCAGCTCTGGGACAGGGGGAGGTAACTATGGCTACACCTTC. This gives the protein CSSGTGGGNYGYTF.

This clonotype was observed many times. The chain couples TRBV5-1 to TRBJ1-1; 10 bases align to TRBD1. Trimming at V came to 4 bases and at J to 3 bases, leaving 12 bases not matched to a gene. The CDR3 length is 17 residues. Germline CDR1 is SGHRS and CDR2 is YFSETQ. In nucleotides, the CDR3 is TGCGCCAGCAGCGACCCTCGGACAGGGGGAGGTCACACTGAAGCTTTCTTT. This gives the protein CASSDPRTGGGHTEAFF.

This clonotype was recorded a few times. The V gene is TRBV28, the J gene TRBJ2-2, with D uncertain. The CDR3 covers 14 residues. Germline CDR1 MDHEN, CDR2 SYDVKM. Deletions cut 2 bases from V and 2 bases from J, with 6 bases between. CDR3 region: CASSLTENTGELFF. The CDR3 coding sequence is TGTGCCAGCAGTTTAACGGAAAACACCGGGGAGCTGTTTTTT.

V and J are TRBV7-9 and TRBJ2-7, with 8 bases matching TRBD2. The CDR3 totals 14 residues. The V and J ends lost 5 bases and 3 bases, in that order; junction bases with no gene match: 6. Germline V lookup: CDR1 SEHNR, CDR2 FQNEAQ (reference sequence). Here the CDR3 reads CASSHLTSDYEQYF. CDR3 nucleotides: TGTGCCAGCAGCCATTTGACTAGCGACTACGAGCAGTACTTC. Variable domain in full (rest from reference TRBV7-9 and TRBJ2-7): DTGVSQNPRHKITKRGQNVTFRCDPISEHNRLYWYRQTLGQGPEFLTYFQNEAQLEKSRLLSDRFSAERPKGSFSTLEIQRTEQGDSAMYLCASSHLTSDYEQYFGPGTRLTVT.

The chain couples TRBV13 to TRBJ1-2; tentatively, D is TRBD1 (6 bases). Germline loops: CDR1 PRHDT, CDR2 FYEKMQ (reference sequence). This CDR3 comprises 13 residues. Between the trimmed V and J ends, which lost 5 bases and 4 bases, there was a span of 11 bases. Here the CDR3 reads CASSAAGVYGYTF. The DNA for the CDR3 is TGTGCCAGCAGCGCCGCAGGGGTCTATGGCTACACCTTC.

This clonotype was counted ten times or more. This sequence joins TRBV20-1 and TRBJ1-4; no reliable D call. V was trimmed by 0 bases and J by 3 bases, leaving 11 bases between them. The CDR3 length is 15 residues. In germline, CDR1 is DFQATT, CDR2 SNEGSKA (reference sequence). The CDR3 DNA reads TGCAGTGCTAGAGACAGTCTGAACTCTAATGAAAAACTGTTTTTT. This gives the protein CSARDSLNSNEKLFF.

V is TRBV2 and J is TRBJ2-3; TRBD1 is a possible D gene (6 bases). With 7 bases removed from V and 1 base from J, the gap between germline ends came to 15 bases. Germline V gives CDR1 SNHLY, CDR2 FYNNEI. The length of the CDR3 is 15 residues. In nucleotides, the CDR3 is TGTGCCAGCACCCCCGACAGGACCCGCACAGATACGCAGTATTTT. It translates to CASTPDRTRTDTQYF.

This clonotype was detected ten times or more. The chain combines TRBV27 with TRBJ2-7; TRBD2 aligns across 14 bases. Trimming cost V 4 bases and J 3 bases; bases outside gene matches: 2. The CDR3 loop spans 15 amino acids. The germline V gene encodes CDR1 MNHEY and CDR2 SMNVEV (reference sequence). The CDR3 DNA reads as TGTGCCAGCAGTTGGGGACTAGCGGGAGTCTACGAGCAGTACTTC. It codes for CASSWGLAGVYEQYF.